This T cell receptor (beta chain) was sequenced in a study of response to subunit inactivated influenza vaccine. General study points: The authors offered the suggestion that each seasonal influenza vaccination recruits few new T cells.

This clonotype was detected many times. Antigen unknown. MiXCR, applied by TCRdb to the RT-PCR reads, yields one record per CDR3 protein. The sample comprises fewer than 600,000 distinct CDR3 sequences, 6.5% to 8% of which are singletons, and over 10% rests with the top ten. The CDR3 consists of 13 residues. Germline values: CDR1 KGHDR, CDR2 SFDVKD. V lost 2 bases and J lost 6, with 8 bases in between. The TCR originated in a man between 50 and 70 years old who received an inactivated influenza vaccine. The chain is built from TRBV24-1 and TRBJ2-3; D remains unclear. Sequencing was performed on PBMCs from blood, taken less than 30 months after vaccination. The CDR3 region is CATSDSIGDTQYF. In nucleotides, the CDR3 is TGTGCCACCAGTGATTCCATAGGGGATACGCAGTATTTT.